This TCR beta chain was sequenced in a study of T cell clonality in common variable immunodeficiency. Study-wide results and caveats: Reportedly, TCR beta sequences from common variable immunodeficiency showed fewer deletions and N-nucleotide insertions.

Measured with immunoSEQ multiplex PCR; TCRdb has only the in-frame clones, and not every one. The sample is made up of about 28,000 clones, none counted only once. CDR3 length equals 15 residues. V shed 2 bases, J shed 1 base, and the junction held 5 bases outside the gene matches. Per germline, CDR1 SGHDT and CDR2 YYEEEE. Caucasian heritage predominated among both patients and controls. The table lists this clone with a few counts. Antigen unknown. The CDR3 is cut off 3 residues early in the read; its end comes from the germline J gene. Sequencing was done on a sample of peripheral blood mononuclear cells. The receptor was isolated from a human donor with common variable immunodeficiency. The chain couples TRBV5-6 to TRBJ2-5, with 7 bases aligning to TRBD2. The sequenced part of the CDR3 DNA is TGTGCCAGCAGCTTCGGGACTACCCTCCAAGAGACC. Translating it yields CASSFGTTLQET. The whole CDR3 is CASSFGTTLQETQYF.